The entry below describes one T cell receptor beta chain. This sample was included in a study of monozygotic twins with inflammatory bowel disease. Germline values: CDR1 MNHNS, CDR2 SASEGT. The CDR3 is 17 residues long. TCRdb re-called the 5' RACE reads and gives one entry per CDR3 protein, without DNA. This sample contains nearly 450,000 distinct CDR3 sequences. The sequencing sample was made of blood. The chain employs TRBV6-1 and TRBJ2-1; TCRdb reports TRBD2, a call that lacks DNA to check it against. This receptor was identified in a human donor with ulcerative colitis or Crohn's disease, or a healthy co-twin of an affected twin (not recorded which). CDR3 sequence reads: CASSPRTSGGRINEQFF.